The sequence of this T cell receptor (beta chain) was determined in a study of glioma-infiltrating T cells after dendritic cell vaccination. This clone has just a few counts. The ends were cut back, 2 bases at V and 6 bases at J, with 19 bases in the middle. The CDR3 length is 16 residues. Germline CDR1 reads SGHKS; CDR2 reads YYEKEE (reference sequence). Amplification used 60 V beta primers and 13 J beta primers. Produced via immunoSEQ multiplex PCR; TCRdb's table is partial and in-frame only. Among approximately 93,000 clones listed, roughly 85% were seen once. Time point given: after dendritic cell vaccination, including at tumor progression/relapse. Isocitrate dehydrogenase mutation was absent in all glioblastoma patients. Before vaccination, two weeks after the third vaccination, and at progression, PBMC were collected.

The material sequenced was blood, taken after dendritic cell vaccination. The chain employs TRBV5-5 and TRBJ2-3, with D uncertain. This TCR came from a human donor with glioblastoma. For the CDR3, the DNA is TGTGCCAGCAGCTTCCGGGTCGAAAGGTCGTCCGATACGCAGTATTTT. Translated: CASSFRVERSSDTQYF.